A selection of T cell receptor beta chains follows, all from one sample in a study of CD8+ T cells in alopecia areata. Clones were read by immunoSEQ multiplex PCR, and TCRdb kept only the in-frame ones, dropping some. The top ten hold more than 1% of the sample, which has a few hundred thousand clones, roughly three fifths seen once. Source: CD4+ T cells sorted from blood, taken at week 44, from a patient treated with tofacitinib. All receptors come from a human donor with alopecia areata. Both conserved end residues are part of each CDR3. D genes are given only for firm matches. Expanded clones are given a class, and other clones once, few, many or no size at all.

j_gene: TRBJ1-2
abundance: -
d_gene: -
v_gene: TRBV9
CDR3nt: TGTGCCAGTTTCGGACAGATCTATGGCTACACCTTC
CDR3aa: CASFGQIYGYTF

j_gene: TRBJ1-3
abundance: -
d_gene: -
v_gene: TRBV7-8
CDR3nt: TGTGCCAGCAGCTTAGATCAGGGTGGATATGGAAACACCATATATTTT
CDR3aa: CASSLDQGGYGNTIYF

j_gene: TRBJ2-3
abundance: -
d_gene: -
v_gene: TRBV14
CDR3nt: TGTGCCAGCAGGGGGACTCTGGCGGCGCAGTATTTT
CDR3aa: CASRGTLAAQYF

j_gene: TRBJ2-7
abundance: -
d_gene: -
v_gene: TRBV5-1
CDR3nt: TGCGCCAGCAGCTTGACTGGGAAAGGTTCGGGAGAGCAGTACTTC
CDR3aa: CASSLTGKGSGEQYF

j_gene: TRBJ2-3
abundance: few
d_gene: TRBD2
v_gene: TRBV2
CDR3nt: TGTGCCAGCAGGGCGACTAGCGGAACGCAGTATTTT
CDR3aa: CASRATSGTQYF

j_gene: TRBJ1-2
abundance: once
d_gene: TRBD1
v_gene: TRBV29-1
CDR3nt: TGCAGCGTTTGGACAGGGGATGGTGGCTACACCTTC
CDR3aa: CSVWTGDGGYTF

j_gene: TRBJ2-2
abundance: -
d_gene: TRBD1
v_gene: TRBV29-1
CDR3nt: TGCAGCGTCCACAAGACAGGGGCGGACGGGGAGCTGTTTTTT
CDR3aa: CSVHKTGADGELFF

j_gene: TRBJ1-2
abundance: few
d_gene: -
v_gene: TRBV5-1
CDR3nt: TGCGCCAGCAGCTTGGGCTTCGGGGGCTATGGCTACACCTTC
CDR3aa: CASSLGFGGYGYTF

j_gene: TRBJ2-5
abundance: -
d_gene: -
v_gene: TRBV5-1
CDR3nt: TGTGCCAGCAGCTTGGACAGTATAGGAGAGACCCAGTACTTC
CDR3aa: CASSLDSIGETQYF

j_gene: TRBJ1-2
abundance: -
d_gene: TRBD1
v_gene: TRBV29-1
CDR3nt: TGCAGCGTTCAACAGGGGTTGGCTAACTATGGCTACACCTTC
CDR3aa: CSVQQGLANYGYTF

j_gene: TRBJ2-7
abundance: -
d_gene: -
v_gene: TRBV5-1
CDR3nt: TGCGCCAGCAGCTTGGAAACTAGGGGTTCCCAGTACTTC
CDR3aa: CASSLETRGSQYF

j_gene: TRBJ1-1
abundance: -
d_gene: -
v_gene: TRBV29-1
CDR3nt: TGCAGCGTTGAAGGCCGCGGCACTGAAGCTTTCTTT
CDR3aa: CSVEGRGTEAFF

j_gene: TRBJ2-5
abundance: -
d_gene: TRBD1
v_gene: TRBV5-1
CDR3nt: TGCGCCAGCAGCCTCGGACAGGGGGCCCGGGAGACCCAGTACTTC
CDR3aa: CASSLGQGARETQYF

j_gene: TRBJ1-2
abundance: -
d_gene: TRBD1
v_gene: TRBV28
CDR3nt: TGTGCCAGCAGTTTCGACAGGGGGCCTTATGGCTACACCTTC
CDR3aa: CASSFDRGPYGYTF

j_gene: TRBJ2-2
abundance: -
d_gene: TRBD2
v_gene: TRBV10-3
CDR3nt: TGTGCCACGGGACTAGCGGTAACCGGGGAGCTGTTTTTT
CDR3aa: CATGLAVTGELFF

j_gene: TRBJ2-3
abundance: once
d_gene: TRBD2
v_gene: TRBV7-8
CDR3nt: TGTGCCAGCAGCAACGGAAGACTAGCGGTTTTCCAATTTAGCACAGATACGCAGTATTTT
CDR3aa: CASSNGRLAVFQFSTDTQYF

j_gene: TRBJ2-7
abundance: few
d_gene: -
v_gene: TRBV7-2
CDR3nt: TGTGCCAGCAGCTCCGCCTACGAGCAGTACTTC
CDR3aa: CASSSAYEQYF

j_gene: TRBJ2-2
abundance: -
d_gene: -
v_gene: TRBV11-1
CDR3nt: TGTGCCAGCAGCTCGGGAGCGCACACCGGGGAGCTGTTTTTT
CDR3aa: CASSSGAHTGELFF

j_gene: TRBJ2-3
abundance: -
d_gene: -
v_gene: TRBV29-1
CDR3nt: TGCAGCGTGGGCACAGATACGCAGTATTTT
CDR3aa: CSVGTDTQYF

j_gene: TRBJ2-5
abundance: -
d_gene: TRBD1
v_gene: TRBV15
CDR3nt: TGTGCCACCAGCAGGGGGGACAGGGCCGACGGAGAGACCCAGTACTTC
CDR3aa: CATSRGDRADGETQYF

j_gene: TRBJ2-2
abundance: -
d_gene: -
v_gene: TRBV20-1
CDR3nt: TGCAGTGCTGAGGCCGGGGAGCTGTTTTTT
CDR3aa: CSAEAGELFF

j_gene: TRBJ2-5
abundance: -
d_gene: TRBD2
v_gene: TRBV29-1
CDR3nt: TGCAGCGTTACAACGGGGGGGCGGAGGGAGACCCAGTACTTC
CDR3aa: CSVTTGGRRETQYF

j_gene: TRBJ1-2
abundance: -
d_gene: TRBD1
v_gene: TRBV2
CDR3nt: TGTGCCAGCAGGGTCGTGCAGGGGGCACTTGGCTACACCTTC
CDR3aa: CASRVVQGALGYTF

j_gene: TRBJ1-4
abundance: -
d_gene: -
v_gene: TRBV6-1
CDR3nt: TGTGCCAGCAGTCTGACGGAGCGAGGCGAAAAACTGTTTTTT
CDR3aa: CASSLTERGEKLFF

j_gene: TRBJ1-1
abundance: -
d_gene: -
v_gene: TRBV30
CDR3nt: TGTGCCTGGAGTGTAACGCCGGGCACTGAAGCTTTCTTT
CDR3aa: CAWSVTPGTEAFF

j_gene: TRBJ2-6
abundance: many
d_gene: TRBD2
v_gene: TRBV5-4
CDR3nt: TGTGCCAGCACCATAGGTCGGGGGGGATGGGCACCTGGGGCCAACGTCCTGACTTTC
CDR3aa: CASTIGRGGWAPGANVLTF

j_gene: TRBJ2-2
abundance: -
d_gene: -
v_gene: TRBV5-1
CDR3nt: TGCGCCAGCAGCTTGGAGTACTACACCGGGGAGCTGTTTTTT
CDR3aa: CASSLEYYTGELFF

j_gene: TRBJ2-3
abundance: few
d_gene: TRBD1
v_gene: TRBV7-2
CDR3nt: TGTGCCAGCAGGGGACAGGGAGTGGGCACAGATACGCAGTATTTT
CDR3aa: CASRGQGVGTDTQYF

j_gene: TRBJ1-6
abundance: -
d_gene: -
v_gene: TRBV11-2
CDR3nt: TGTGCCAGCAGCTTAACCGGGAGAAATTCACCCCTCCACTTT
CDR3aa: CASSLTGRNSPLHF

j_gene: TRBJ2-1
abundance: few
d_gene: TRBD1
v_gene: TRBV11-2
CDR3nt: TGTGCCAGCAGCTTAGGAGGGGGCAATTCAGGAAGTGAGCAGTTCTTC
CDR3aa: CASSLGGGNSGSEQFF

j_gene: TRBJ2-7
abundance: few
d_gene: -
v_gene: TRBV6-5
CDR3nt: TGTGCCAGCAGTCGCTACGTCTCCTACGAGCAGTACTTC
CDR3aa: CASSRYVSYEQYF

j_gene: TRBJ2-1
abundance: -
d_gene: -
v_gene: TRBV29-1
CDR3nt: TGCGGCGTTGAAAGGGGCCACTATGAGCAGTTCTTC
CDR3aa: CGVERGHYEQFF

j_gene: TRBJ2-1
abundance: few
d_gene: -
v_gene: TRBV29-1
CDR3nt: TGCAGCGCTAGCCTGAGCTCCTACAATGAGCAGTTCTTC
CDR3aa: CSASLSSYNEQFF

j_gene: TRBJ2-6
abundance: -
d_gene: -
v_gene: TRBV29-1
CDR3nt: TGCAGCGTTGGAACCACCGCGGGGCCTGGGGCCAACGTCCTGACTTTC
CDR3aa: CSVGTTAGPGANVLTF

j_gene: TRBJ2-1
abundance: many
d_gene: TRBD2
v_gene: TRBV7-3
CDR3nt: TGTGCCAGCAGCCCCCGACTAGCGGGGGGGCCGGACAATGAGCAGTTCTTC
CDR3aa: CASSPRLAGGPDNEQFF

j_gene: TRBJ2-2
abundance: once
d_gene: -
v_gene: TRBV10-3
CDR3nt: TGTGCCATCAGTGCAGGGGATCGGTACACCGGGGAGCTGTTTTTT
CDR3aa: CAISAGDRYTGELFF

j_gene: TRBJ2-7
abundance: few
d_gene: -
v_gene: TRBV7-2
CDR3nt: TGTGCCAGCAGCTTAGCCGGCAGTAGGAGCTCCTACGAGCAGTACTTC
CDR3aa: CASSLAGSRSSYEQYF